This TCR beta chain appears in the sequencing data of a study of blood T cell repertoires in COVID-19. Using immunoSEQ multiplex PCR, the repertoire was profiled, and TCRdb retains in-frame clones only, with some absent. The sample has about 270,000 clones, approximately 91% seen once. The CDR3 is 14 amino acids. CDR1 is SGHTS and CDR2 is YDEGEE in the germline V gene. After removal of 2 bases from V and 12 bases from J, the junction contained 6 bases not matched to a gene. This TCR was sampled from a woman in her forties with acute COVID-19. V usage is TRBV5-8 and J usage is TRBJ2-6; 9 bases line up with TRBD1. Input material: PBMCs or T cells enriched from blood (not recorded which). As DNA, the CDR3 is TGTGCCAGCAGCTTCCGACAGGGGGTTAGCGTCCTGACTTTC. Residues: CASSFRQGVSVLTF.